This entry lists 5 T cell receptor beta chains sequenced from one sample in a study of response to subunit inactivated influenza vaccine. MiXCR, applied by TCRdb to the RT-PCR reads, yields one record per CDR3 protein. The table includes approximately 520,000 distinct CDR3 sequences, 16% detected once. The sequenced sample was CD4+ T cells sorted from PBMCs, obtained less than 30 months after vaccination. The receptors stem from a man in his fifties or sixties who received an inactivated influenza vaccine.

This clonotype was seen a handful of times. V gene TRBV12-3 or TRBV12-4 combines with J gene TRBJ2-5; 7 bases are a match to TRBD2. This CDR3 is 13 amino acids long. V was clipped by 6 bases and J by 1 base; unmatched bases: 2. Written as DNA, the CDR3 is TGTGCCAGCAGCTGGACTAGCCAAGAGACCCAGTACTTC. This translates into CASSWTSQETQYF.

A few counts support this clonotype. V is TRBV3-1 and J is TRBJ2-2; 11 bases are shared with TRBD2. This CDR3 is 16 amino acids long. CDR1 is LGHDT, CDR2 YNNKEL, per germline (reference sequence). V lost 0 bases and J lost 4; bases outside the gene matches: 1. This chain's CDR3 is CASSQELAGATGELFF. The CDR3 DNA follows: TGTGCCAGCAGCCAAGAACTAGCGGGAGCCACCGGGGAGCTGTTTTTT. The full variable domain, in which reference TRBV3-1 and TRBJ2-2 provide the parts outside the CDR3, is DTAVSQTPKYLVTQMGNDKSIKCEQNLGHDTMYWYKQDSKKFLKIMFSYNNKELIINETVPNRFSPKSPDKAHLNLHINSLELGDSAVYFCASSQELAGATGELFFGEGSRLTVL.

This clonotype occurred a few times. This chain uses TRBV9 with TRBJ2-1; weak D call: TRBD1 (8 bases). The CDR3 runs to 14 residues. Germline loops: CDR1 SGDLS, CDR2 YYNGEE. V dropped 0 bases and J dropped 9 bases, with 13 bases sitting between them. CDR3 sequence: CASSVDRGRGEQFF. The CDR3, as DNA: TGTGCCAGCAGCGTAGACAGGGGGAGGGGTGAGCAGTTCTTC. Together with reference TRBV9 and TRBJ2-1, the CDR3 gives the full variable domain: DSGVTQTPKHLITATGQRVTLRCSPRSGDLSVYWYQQSLDQGLQFLIQYYNGEERAKGNILERFSAQQFPDLHSELNLSSLELGDSALYFCASSVDRGRGEQFFGPGTRLTVL.

This chain connects TRBV6-2 or TRBV6-3 to TRBJ2-1; 7 nucleotides match TRBD1. The length of the CDR3 is 16 residues. Trimming at V came to 6 bases and at J to 2 bases, leaving 10 bases not matched to a gene. CDR1 MNHEY and CDR2 SVGEGT come from the germline V gene. In DNA form, the CDR3 reads TGTGCCAGCAGCAGGGGGTGGGATAAGGCCTACAATGAGCAGTTCTTC. Its translation is CASSRGWDKAYNEQFF.

The V and J genes are TRBV5-4 and TRBJ2-1, with D perhaps assigned TRBD1 or TRBD2 (5 bases each). Germline CDR1 SGHNT, CDR2 YYREEE (reference sequence). Trimming took off 3 bases at V and 4 bases at J, with 14 bases between the two ends. This CDR3 region has 15 residues. The CDR3 is CASSSGTTGYNEQFF. The CDR3, as DNA: TGTGCCAGCAGCTCCGGGACCACCGGGTACAATGAGCAGTTCTTC.